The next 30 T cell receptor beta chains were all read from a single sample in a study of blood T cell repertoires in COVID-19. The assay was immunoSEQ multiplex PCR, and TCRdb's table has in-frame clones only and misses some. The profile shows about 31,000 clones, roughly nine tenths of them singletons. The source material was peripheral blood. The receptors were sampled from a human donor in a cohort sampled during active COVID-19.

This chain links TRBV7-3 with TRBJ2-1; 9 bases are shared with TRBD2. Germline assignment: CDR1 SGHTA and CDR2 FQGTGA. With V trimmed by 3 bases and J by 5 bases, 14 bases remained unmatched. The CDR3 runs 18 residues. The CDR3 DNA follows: TGTGCCAGCAGCTTGTCGCGGGAGGGCCCAATGACTCACAATGAGCAGTTCTTC. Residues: CASSLSREGPMTHNEQFF.

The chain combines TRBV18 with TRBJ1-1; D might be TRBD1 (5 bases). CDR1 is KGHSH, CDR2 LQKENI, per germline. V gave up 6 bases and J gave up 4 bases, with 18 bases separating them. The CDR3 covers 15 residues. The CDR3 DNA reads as TGTGCCAGCTCGCCAGACGACAGACTCAGCACTGAAGCTTTCTTT. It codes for CASSPDDRLSTEAFF.

DNA of the CDR3: TGTGCCAGCAGCCCGCAGGGTAACTATGGCTACACCTTC. It codes for CASSPQGNYGYTF. The V gene is TRBV11-1, the J gene TRBJ1-2; a possible D gene is TRBD1 (5 bases). V lost 5 bases, J lost 1 base, and 8 bases lay in between. Germline CDR1 is SGHAT and CDR2 is FQDESV (reference sequence). The CDR3 consists of 13 residues. The full variable domain, in which reference TRBV11-1 and TRBJ1-2 provide the parts outside the CDR3, is EAEVAQSPRYKITEKSQAVAFWCDPISGHATLYWYRQILGQGPELLVQFQDESVVDDSQLPKDRFSAERLKGVDSTLKIQPAELGDSAMYLCASSPQGNYGYTFGSGTRLTVV.

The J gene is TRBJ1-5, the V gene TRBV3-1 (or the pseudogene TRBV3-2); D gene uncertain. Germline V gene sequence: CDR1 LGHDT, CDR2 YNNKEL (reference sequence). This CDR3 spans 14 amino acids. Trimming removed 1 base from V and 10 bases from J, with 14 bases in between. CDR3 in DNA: TGTGCCAGCAGCCAAGGGACTGGCGGGAATCCCCAGCATTTT. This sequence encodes CASSQGTGGNPQHF.

The CDR3 is CASKAHQGLDTEAFF. The CDR3 coding sequence is TGTGCCAGCAAGGCACATCAGGGGCTTGACACTGAAGCTTTCTTT. This chain joins TRBV6-4 and TRBJ1-1; maybe TRBD1 (6 bases). V lost 7 bases, J lost 3 bases, and 18 bases lay in between. The CDR3 loop spans 15 amino acids. CDR1 and CDR2 (germline): MRHNA, SNTAGT.

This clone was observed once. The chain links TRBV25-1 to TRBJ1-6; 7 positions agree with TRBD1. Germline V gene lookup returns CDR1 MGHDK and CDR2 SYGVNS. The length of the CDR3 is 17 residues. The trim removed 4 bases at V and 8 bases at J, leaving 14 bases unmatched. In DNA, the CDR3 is TGTGCCAGCAGTGCGCCGACAGGGACGAGGGTTGATTCACCCCTCCACTTT. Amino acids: CASSAPTGTRVDSPLHF.

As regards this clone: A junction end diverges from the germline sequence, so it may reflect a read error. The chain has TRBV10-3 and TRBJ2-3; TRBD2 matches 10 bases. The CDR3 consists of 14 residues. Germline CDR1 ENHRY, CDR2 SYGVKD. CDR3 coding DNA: TGTGCCACCAGTCTAGCGGGGGGCACAGATACGCAGTATTTT. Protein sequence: CATSLAGGTDTQYF.

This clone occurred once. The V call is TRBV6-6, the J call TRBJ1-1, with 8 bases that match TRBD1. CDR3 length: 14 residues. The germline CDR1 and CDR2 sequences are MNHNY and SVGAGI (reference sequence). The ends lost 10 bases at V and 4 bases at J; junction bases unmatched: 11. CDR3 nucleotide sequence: TGTGCCACCAGGGAGACAGGGGTGCGCACTGAAGCTTTCTTT. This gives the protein CATRETGVRTEAFF.

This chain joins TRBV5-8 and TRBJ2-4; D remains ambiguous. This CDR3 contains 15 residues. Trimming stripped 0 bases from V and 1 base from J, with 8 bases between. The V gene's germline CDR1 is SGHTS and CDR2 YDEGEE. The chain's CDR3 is CASSLGQWAKNIQYF. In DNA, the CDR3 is TGTGCCAGCAGCTTGGGGCAGTGGGCCAAAAACATTCAGTACTTC.

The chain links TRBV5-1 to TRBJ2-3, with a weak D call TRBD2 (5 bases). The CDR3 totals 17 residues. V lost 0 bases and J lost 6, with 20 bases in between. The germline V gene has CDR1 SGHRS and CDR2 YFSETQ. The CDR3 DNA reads TGCGCCAGCAGCTTGGCCGGGATCATCCAAAGCGTGGATACGCAGTATTTT. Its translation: CASSLAGIIQSVDTQYF.

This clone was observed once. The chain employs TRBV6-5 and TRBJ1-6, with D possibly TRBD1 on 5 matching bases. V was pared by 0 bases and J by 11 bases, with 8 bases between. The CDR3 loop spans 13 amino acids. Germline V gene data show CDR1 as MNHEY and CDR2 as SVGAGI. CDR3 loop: CASSYSGQTPLHF. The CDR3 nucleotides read TGTGCCAGCAGTTACTCGGGGCAGACACCCCTCCACTTT.

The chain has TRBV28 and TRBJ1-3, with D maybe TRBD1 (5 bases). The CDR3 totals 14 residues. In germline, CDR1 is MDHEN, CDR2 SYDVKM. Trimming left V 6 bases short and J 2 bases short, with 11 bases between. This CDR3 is CASRLGGTGNTIYF. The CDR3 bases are TGTGCCAGCAGATTGGGGGGAACTGGAAACACCATATATTTT.

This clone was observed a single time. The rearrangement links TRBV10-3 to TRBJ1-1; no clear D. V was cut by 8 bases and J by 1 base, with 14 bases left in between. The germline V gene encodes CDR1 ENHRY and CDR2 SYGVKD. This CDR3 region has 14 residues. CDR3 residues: CAIGPGEANTEAFF. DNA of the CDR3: TGTGCCATCGGCCCTGGAGAGGCGAACACTGAAGCTTTCTTT.

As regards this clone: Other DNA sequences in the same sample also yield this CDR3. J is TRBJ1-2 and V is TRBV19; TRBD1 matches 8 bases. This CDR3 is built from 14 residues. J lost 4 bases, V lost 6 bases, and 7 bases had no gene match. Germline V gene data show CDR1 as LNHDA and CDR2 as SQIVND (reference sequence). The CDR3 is CASSPRGQGYGYTF. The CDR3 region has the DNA TGTGCCAGTAGCCCACGAGGACAGGGCTATGGCTACACCTTC.

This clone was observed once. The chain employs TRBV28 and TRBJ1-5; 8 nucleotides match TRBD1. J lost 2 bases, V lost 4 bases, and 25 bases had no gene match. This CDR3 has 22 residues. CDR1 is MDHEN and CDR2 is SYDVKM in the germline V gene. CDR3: CASSSFRDRWFSEKGGNQPQHF. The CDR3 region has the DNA TGTGCCAGCAGTTCGTTCCGGGACAGGTGGTTCAGTGAAAAGGGAGGCAATCAGCCCCAGCATTTT.

The CDR3 here is CASKIGVHSPLHF. The CDR3 DNA is TGTGCCAGTAAGATCGGGGTACATTCACCCCTCCACTTT. The genes are TRBV19 and TRBJ1-6; D gene uncertain. CDR1 is LNHDA and CDR2 is SQIVND in the germline V gene (reference sequence). The CDR3 consists of 13 residues. Trimming left V 7 bases short and J 8 bases short, with 12 bases between.

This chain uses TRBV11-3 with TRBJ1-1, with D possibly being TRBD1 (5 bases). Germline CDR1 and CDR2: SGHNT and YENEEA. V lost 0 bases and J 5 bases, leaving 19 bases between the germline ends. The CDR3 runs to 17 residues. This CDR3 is CASSLDGDSLAQTEAFF. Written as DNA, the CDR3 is TGTGCCAGCAGCTTAGATGGAGACAGTTTGGCCCAAACTGAAGCTTTCTTT.

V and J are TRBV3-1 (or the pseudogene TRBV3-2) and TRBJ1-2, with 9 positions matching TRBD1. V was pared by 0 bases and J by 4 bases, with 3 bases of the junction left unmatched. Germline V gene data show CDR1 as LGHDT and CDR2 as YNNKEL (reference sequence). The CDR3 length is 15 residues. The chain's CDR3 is CASSQEWDRVYGYTF. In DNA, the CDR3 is TGTGCCAGCAGCCAAGAGTGGGACAGGGTCTATGGCTACACCTTC.

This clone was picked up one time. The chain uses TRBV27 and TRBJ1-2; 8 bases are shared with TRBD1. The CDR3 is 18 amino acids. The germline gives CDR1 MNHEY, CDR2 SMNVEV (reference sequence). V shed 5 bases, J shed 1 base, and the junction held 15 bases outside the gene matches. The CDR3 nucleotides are TGTGCCAGCAGTCCCTATGCGGACAGGGCGTCCAGTAACTATGGCTACACCTTC. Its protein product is CASSPYADRASSNYGYTF.

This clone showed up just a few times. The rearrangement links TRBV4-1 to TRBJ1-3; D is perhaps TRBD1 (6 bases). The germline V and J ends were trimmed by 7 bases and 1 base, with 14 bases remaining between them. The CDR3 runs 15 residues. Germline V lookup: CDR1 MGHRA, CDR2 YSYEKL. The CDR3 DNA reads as TGCGCCAGCACCGCCCGGGACATATCTGGAAACACCATATATTTT. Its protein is CASTARDISGNTIYF.

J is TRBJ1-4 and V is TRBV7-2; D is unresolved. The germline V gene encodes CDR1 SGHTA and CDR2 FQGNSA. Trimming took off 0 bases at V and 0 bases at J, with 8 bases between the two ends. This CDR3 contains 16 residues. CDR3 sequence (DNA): TGTGCCAGCAGCTTAGCCGCCGGAGCAACTAATGAAAAACTGTTTTTT. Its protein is CASSLAAGATNEKLFF.

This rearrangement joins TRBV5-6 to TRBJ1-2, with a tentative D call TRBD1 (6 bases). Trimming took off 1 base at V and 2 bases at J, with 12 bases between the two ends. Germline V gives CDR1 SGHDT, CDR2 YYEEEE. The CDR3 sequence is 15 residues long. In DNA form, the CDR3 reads TGTGCCAGCAGCTTGTATCAGGGGACCAACTATGGCTACACCTTC. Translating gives CASSLYQGTNYGYTF.

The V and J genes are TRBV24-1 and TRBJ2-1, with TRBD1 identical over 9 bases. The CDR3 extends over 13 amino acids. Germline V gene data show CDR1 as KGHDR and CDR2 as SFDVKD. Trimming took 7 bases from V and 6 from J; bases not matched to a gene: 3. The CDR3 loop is CATRGQGANEQFF. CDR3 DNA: TGTGCCACCAGGGGACAGGGTGCCAATGAGCAGTTCTTC.

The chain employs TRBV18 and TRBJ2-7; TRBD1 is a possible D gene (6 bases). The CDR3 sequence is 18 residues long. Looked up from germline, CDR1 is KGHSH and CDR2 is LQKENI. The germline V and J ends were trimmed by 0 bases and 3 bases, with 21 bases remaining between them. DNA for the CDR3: TGTGCCAGCTCACCACCGGCCGCTCCAGGGGCGGTGAGCTACGAGCAGTACGTC. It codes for CASSPPAAPGAVSYEQYV.

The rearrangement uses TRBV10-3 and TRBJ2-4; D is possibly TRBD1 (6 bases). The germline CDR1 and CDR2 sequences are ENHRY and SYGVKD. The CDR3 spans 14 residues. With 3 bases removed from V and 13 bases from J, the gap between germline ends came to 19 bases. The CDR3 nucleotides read TGTGCCATCAGTGACACCTTAACAGGGAAGTCGCAGTACTTC. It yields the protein CAISDTLTGKSQYF.

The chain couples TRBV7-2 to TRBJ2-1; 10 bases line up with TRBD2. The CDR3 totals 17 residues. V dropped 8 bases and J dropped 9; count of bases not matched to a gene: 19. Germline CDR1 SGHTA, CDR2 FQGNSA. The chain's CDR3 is CASGTYGGSGRAVEQFF. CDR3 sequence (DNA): TGTGCCAGCGGTACTTACGGGGGAAGCGGGAGGGCCGTTGAGCAGTTCTTC. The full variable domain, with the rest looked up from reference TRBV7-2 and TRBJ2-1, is GAGVSQSPSNKVTEKGKDVELRCDPISGHTALYWYRQSLGQGLEFLIYFQGNSAPDKSGLPSDRFSAERTGGSVSTLTIQRTQQEDSAVYLCASGTYGGSGRAVEQFFGPGTRLTVL.

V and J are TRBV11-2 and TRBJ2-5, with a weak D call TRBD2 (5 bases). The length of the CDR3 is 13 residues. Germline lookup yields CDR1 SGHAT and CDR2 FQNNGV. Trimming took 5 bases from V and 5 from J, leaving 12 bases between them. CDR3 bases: TGTGCCAGCAGCGTCGGGAATGCGGAGACCCAGTACTTC. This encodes CASSVGNAETQYF.

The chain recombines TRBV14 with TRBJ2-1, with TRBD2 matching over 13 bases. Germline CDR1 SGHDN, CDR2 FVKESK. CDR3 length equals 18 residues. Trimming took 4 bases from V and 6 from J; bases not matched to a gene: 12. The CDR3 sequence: CASSRLLAGGPFANEQFF. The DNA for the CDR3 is TGTGCCAGCAGCCGCCTACTAGCGGGAGGGCCTTTTGCCAATGAGCAGTTCTTC.

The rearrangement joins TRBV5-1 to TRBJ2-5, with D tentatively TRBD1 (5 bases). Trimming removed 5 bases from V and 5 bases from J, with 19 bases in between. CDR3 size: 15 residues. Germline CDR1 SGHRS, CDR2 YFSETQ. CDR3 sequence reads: CASRGTADMGETQYF. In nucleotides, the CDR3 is TGCGCCAGCAGAGGAACCGCGGACATGGGGGAGACCCAGTACTTC.

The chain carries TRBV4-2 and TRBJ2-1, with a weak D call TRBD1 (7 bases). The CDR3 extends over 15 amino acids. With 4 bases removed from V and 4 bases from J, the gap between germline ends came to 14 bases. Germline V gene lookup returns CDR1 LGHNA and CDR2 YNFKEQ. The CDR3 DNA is TGTGCCAGCAGCCCCCGGGACAGCGGGTACAATGAGCAGTTCTTC. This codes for CASSPRDSGYNEQFF.